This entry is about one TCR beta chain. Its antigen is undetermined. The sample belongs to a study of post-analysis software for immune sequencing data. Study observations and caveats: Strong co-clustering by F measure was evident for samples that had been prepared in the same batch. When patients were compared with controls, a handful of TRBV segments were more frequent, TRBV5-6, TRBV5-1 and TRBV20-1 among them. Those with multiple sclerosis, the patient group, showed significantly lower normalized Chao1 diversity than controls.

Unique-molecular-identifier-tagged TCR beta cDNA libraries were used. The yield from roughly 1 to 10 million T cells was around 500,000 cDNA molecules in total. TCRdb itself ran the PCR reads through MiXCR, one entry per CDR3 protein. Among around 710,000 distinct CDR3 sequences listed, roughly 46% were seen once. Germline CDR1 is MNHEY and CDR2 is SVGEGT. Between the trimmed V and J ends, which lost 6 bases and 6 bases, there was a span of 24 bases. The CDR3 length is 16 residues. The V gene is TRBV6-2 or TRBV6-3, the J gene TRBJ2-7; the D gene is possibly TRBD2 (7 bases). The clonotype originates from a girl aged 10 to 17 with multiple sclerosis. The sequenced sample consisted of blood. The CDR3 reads CASSSPGGGRSREQYF. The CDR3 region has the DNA TGTGCCAGCAGCTCCCCTGGGGGCGGGAGAAGCCGCGAGCAGTACTTC.